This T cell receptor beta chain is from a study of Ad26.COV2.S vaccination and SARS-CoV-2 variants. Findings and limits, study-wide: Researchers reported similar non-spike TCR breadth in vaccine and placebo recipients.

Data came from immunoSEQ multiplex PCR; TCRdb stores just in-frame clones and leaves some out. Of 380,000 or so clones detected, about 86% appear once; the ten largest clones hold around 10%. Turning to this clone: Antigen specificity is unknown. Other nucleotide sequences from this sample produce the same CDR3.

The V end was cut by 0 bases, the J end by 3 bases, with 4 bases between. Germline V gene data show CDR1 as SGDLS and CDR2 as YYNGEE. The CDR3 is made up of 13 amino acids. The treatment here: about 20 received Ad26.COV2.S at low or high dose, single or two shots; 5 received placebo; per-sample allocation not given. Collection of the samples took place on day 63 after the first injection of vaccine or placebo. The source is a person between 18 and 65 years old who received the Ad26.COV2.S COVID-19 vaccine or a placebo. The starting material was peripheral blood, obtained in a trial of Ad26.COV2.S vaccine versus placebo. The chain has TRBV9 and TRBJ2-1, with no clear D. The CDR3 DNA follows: TGTGCCAGCAGCGTAGCTCTCTACAATGAGCAGTTCTTC. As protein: CASSVALYNEQFF.